The rows below give T cell receptor beta chains drawn from one sample of a study of regulatory T cells in long-lasting Graves disease. One entry per CDR3 protein results from TCRdb running MiXCR on the multiplex PCR reads. The data hold 350,000 to 550,000 distinct CDR3 sequences, with about 16% observed a single time. Separately, the same data were catalogued under a study of T cells in Graves' hyperthyroidism and ophthalmopathy.

The sequenced sample was peripheral blood mononuclear cells (PBMCs), obtained at new diagnosis, from a patient treated with antithyroid drugs. Receptor source: a woman aged 25 to 39 with Graves disease. CDR3s include the opening cysteine and the closing phenylalanine or tryptophan. D genes are given only for firm matches. Clone size is shown for a subset of rows, as once, few, many or a class of expanded clone.

D,V,size,J,CDR3,DNA
.,TRBV27,.,TRBJ2-2,CASSPLRPQKGTGELFF,TGTGCCAGCAGCCCCCTCCGACCCCAGAAGGGCACCGGGGAGCTGTTTTTT
TRBD2,TRBV5-5,few,TRBJ2-5,CASIGPLLAGETQYF,TGTGCCAGCATAGGCCCCCTACTAGCGGGAGAGACCCAGTACTTC
TRBD2,TRBV5-6,.,TRBJ2-5,CASSLRRTGTSGKETQYF,TGTGCCAGCAGCTTGAGACGAACCGGGACTAGCGGAAAAGAGACCCAGTACTTC
.,TRBV10-3,many,TRBJ2-2,CAISGGSLTGELFF,TGTGCCATCAGTGGTGGGTCCCTTACCGGGGAGCTGTTTTTT
.,TRBV20-1,many,TRBJ2-5,CRAWGGIETQYF,TGCAGGGCCTGGGGCGGGATAGAGACCCAGTACTTC
TRBD1,TRBV7-3,many,TRBJ2-5,CASSSTGLETQYF,TGTGCCAGCAGCTCGACAGGGTTGGAGACCCAGTACTTC
TRBD1,TRBV9,many,TRBJ1-1,CASSAQGGDTEAFF,TGTGCCAGCAGTGCACAGGGGGGGGACACTGAAGCTTTCTTT
.,TRBV7-9,.,TRBJ1-5,CASSTQEGQPQHF,TGTGCCAGCAGCACACAGGAAGGTCAGCCCCAGCATTTT
.,TRBV6-5,many,TRBJ2-2,CASSYSGASNTGELFF,TGTGCCAGCAGTTACTCGGGGGCTTCGAACACCGGGGAGCTGTTTTTT
TRBD2,TRBV30,few,TRBJ2-2,CAWSGYREANTGELFF,TGTGCCTGGAGTGGGTATCGGGAGGCGAACACCGGGGAGCTGTTTTTT
TRBD2,TRBV29-1,few,TRBJ2-6,CSARTRGSLSGANVLTF,TGCAGCGCTAGGACTAGAGGATCCCTCTCTGGGGCCAACGTCCTGACTTTC
TRBD2,TRBV27,many,TRBJ2-1,CASSPGLAGPKGDEQFF,TGTGCCAGCAGTCCGGGACTAGCGGGACCCAAGGGTGATGAGCAGTTCTTC
TRBD1,TRBV19,.,TRBJ2-7,CASSIAQGAQYF,TGTGCCAGTAGTATAGCTCAGGGGGCTCAGTACTTC
.,TRBV30,many,TRBJ1-2,CAWRTVNYGYTF,TGTGCCTGGAGGACAGTTAACTATGGCTACACCTTC
.,TRBV4-1,few,TRBJ1-3,CASSLSDTYSGNTIYF,TGCGCCAGCAGCCTTTCCGACACCTACTCTGGAAACACCATATATTTT
TRBD1,TRBV7-6,.,TRBJ1-5,CASSARRGTDYQPQHF,TGTGCCAGCAGCGCTAGGAGAGGGACAGACTATCAGCCCCAGCATTTT
TRBD1,TRBV11-3,many,TRBJ2-3,CASSLTGAHTDTQYF,TGTGCCAGCAGCTTAACAGGGGCGCACACAGATACGCAGTATTTT
.,TRBV2,many,TRBJ1-3,CAGRSSGNTIYF,TGTGCCGGACGGAGCTCTGGAAACACCATATATTTT
.,TRBV5-5,.,TRBJ1-5,CASSPGFSDQPQHF,TGTGCCAGCAGCCCAGGGTTTTCTGATCAGCCCCAGCATTTT
.,TRBV5-8,.,TRBJ1-3,CASSLTRLSSGNTIYF,TGTGCCAGCAGCTTGACAAGACTTAGCTCTGGAAACACCATATATTTT
TRBD1,TRBV5-1,few,TRBJ2-2,CASSFTGQGLTGELFF,TGCGCCAGCAGCTTTACCGGACAGGGTCTAACCGGGGAGCTGTTTTTT
.,TRBV28,many,TRBJ2-1,CASSFSAGRNEQFF,TGTGCCAGCAGTTTTAGTGCGGGCCGCAATGAGCAGTTCTTC
.,TRBV6-5,few,TRBJ2-5,CASSYSRGGGETQYF,TGTGCCAGCAGTTACTCCAGGGGCGGGGGAGAGACCCAGTACTTC
.,TRBV2,many,TRBJ2-7,CASRFDTTYEQYF,TGTGCCAGCAGATTCGACACCACCTACGAGCAGTACTTC
.,TRBV7-9,many,TRBJ1-2,CASSTGPTGYGYTF,TGTGCCAGCAGCACCGGACCGACGGGCTATGGCTACACCTTC
TRBD1,TRBV27,.,TRBJ2-7,CASRPGQHPYEQYF,TGTGCCAGCAGGCCGGGACAGCACCCCTACGAGCAGTACTTC
.,TRBV29-1,many,TRBJ2-5,CSVEVIVSQETQYF,TGCAGCGTTGAAGTCATAGTCTCCCAAGAGACCCAGTACTTC
TRBD1,TRBV19,few,TRBJ2-2,CASRPGTGSTGELFF,TGTGCCAGTAGACCCGGGACAGGATCCACCGGGGAGCTGTTTTTT
.,TRBV5-6,.,TRBJ2-1,CASEGRPDNEQFF,TGTGCCAGCGAGGGACGCCCAGACAATGAGCAGTTCTTC
.,TRBV5-6,many,TRBJ2-7,CASSFLGAPSYEQYF,TGTGCCAGCAGCTTCTTGGGGGCTCCCTCCTACGAGCAGTACTTC
TRBD2,TRBV7-2,many,TRBJ2-5,CASSLRREGLETQYF,TGTGCCAGCAGCTTACGACGGGAGGGCCTTGAGACCCAGTACTTC
.,TRBV12-5,many,TRBJ2-7,CASGPRPGSYEQYF,TGTGCTAGTGGTCCCCGCCCGGGCTCCTACGAGCAGTACTTC
.,TRBV27,few,TRBJ2-7,CASRGGWGIGAYEQYF,TGTGCCAGCAGGGGGGGTTGGGGGATCGGTGCCTACGAGCAGTACTTC
TRBD1,TRBV29-1,.,TRBJ2-6,CSVGQGASGANVLTF,TGCAGCGTTGGACAGGGGGCCTCTGGGGCCAACGTCCTGACTTTC
.,TRBV20-1,many,TRBJ1-2,CSAAGQSYGYTF,TGCAGTGCTGCTGGACAGTCCTATGGCTACACCTTC
.,TRBV20-1,many,TRBJ2-1,CSASMTASVYNEQFF,TGCAGTGCGAGCATGACTGCCTCCGTGTACAATGAGCAGTTCTTC
.,TRBV5-5,many,TRBJ1-2,CASSLVHTEDYGYTF,TGTGCCAGCAGCTTGGTACATACCGAGGACTATGGCTACACCTTC
.,TRBV18,.,TRBJ2-5,CASSPSDETQYF,TGTGCCAGCTCCCCTAGCGATGAGACCCAGTACTTC
.,TRBV6-2/TRBV6-3,many,TRBJ2-7,CASSYRPPGELSEQYF,TGTGCCAGCAGTTACCGTCCGCCAGGAGAATTGTCCGAGCAGTACTTC
.,TRBV20-1,.,TRBJ1-5,CSAREAAQGNQPQHF,TGCAGTGCTAGAGAAGCGGCCCAAGGAAATCAGCCCCAGCATTTT
TRBD2,TRBV19,.,TRBJ2-7,CASSETSGRSSYEQYF,TGTGCCAGTAGTGAGACTAGCGGGAGGAGCTCCTACGAGCAGTACTTC
TRBD1,TRBV18,few,TRBJ2-6,CASSLNDRGISGANVLTF,TGTGCCAGCTCACTTAACGACAGGGGAATCTCTGGGGCCAACGTCCTGACTTTC
TRBD1,TRBV28,many,TRBJ2-7,CASSHPGTAYEQYF,TGTGCCAGCAGTCATCCCGGGACAGCGTACGAGCAGTACTTC
.,TRBV10-3,few,TRBJ2-2,CAITTTGELFF,TGTGCCATCACTACCACCGGGGAGCTGTTTTTT
TRBD2,TRBV20-1,many,TRBJ2-3,CSALLAGSSTDTQYF,TGCAGTGCTTTACTAGCGGGGTCTAGCACAGATACGCAGTATTTT
.,TRBV6-2/TRBV6-3,many,TRBJ2-7,CASGGGVTYEQYF,TGTGCCAGCGGAGGTGGGGTCACCTACGAGCAGTACTTC
TRBD2,TRBV20-1,many,TRBJ2-2,CSARDIAGGPLPNTGELFF,TGCAGTGCTAGAGATATAGCGGGAGGGCCCCTACCGAACACCGGGGAGCTGTTTTTT
TRBD2,TRBV20-1,.,TRBJ2-1,CSALPLLAAYNEQFF,TGCAGTGCTCTTCCTTTACTAGCGGCCTACAATGAGCAGTTCTTC
.,TRBV11-2,few,TRBJ1-1,CASSHFFGPQSNTEAFF,TGTGCCAGCAGCCACTTCTTTGGCCCCCAGTCGAACACTGAAGCTTTCTTT
.,TRBV27,few,TRBJ2-3,CASRPFGESTDTQYF,TGTGCCAGCAGACCCTTCGGGGAGAGCACAGATACGCAGTATTTT
TRBD2,TRBV5-1,few,TRBJ2-7,CASSGGLDFYEQYF,TGCGCCAGCAGCGGGGGACTAGATTTCTACGAGCAGTACTTC